The 32 T cell receptor beta chains below were found in one sample sequenced in a study of cytotoxic CD8 clonotypes in ibrutinib-treated CLL. Libraries were prepared by immunoSEQ multiplex PCR; TCRdb keeps only in-frame clonotypes and omits some of them. The sample shows 150,000 or so clones, over 75% of them seen only once. The material was PBMCs, obtained after 24 months of ibrutinib treatment. These receptors originate from a human donor with chronic lymphocytic leukemia.

The CDR3 sequence is CASSTPGGHSYGYTF. The CDR3 DNA sequence: TGTGCCAGCAGTACCCCAGGGGGACACTCCTATGGCTACACCTTC. The rearrangement links TRBV28 to TRBJ1-2, with 7 bases aligning to TRBD1. The CDR3 has 15 amino acids. V shed 5 bases, J shed 4 bases, and the junction held 10 bases outside the gene matches. CDR1 MDHEN and CDR2 SYDVKM come from the germline V gene.

The chain combines TRBV5-8 with TRBJ2-2; D might be TRBD1 (5 bases). This CDR3 comprises 14 residues. The ends were cut back, 5 bases at V and 2 bases at J, with 10 bases in the middle. Germline V CDR1 and CDR2: SGHTS, YDEGEE. In DNA, the CDR3 is TGTGCCAGCAGGGTGGACATTAACACCGGGGAGCTGTTTTTT. Amino acids: CASRVDINTGELFF.

This clone was seen once. Sequence at one end of the junction differs from germline and may be a read error. V gene TRBV15 combines with J gene TRBJ1-1; D is unclear. The CDR3 length is 14 residues. Germline CDR1 and CDR2: LNHNV and YYDKDF (reference sequence). For the CDR3, the DNA is TGTGCCACCAGCCGGGGAGGGTCTGAGTCGTTAAGAAGGTTT. It specifies CATSRGGSESLRRF.

V is TRBV28 and J is TRBJ1-2; TRBD1 matches at 7 bases. Per germline, CDR1 MDHEN and CDR2 SYDVKM. The ends lost 6 bases at V and 7 bases at J; junction bases unmatched: 11. The CDR3 runs to 14 residues. The CDR3: CASSLIDRVRGYTF. The CDR3, as DNA: TGTGCCAGCAGCCTAATAGACAGGGTACGTGGCTACACCTTC.

The gene calls are TRBV5-1 and TRBJ2-6, with D tentatively TRBD1 or TRBD2 (5 bases each). The ends were cut back, 8 bases at V and 2 bases at J, with 11 bases in the middle. CDR1 SGHRS and CDR2 YFSETQ come from the germline V gene. The CDR3 is 14 residues long. The CDR3 spells CASYRGAGANVLTF. CDR3 sequence (DNA): TGCGCCAGTTATCGGGGCGCTGGGGCCAACGTCCTGACTTTC.

The chain has TRBV7-9 and TRBJ2-7, with D possibly matching TRBD2 (5 bases). In germline, CDR1 is SEHNR, CDR2 FQNEAQ (reference sequence). This CDR3 region has 15 residues. The ends were cut back, 4 bases at V and 5 bases at J, with 18 bases in the middle. The CDR3 nucleotides read TGTGCCAGCAGCTCCTTTGGACTCCCCGCGGACGAGCAGTACTTC. Protein sequence: CASSSFGLPADEQYF.

V usage is TRBV14 and J usage is TRBJ1-3; weak D call: TRBD1 (5 bases). The CDR3 spans 14 residues. V was pared by 5 bases and J by 1 base, with 9 bases between. Looked up from germline, CDR1 is SGHDN and CDR2 is FVKESK. Here the CDR3 reads CASSRDLSGNTIYF. The DNA for the CDR3 is TGTGCCAGCAGCAGGGACTTATCTGGAAACACCATATATTTT.

The rearrangement links TRBV7-3 to TRBJ1-2; 7 bases agree with TRBD1. The CDR3 has 14 amino acids. Germline CDR1 reads SGHTA; CDR2 reads FQGTGA. J gave up 2 bases and V 3 bases, and 3 bases lay outside the gene matches. DNA for the CDR3: TGTGCCAGCAGCTTGCAGACAGGGAACTATGGCTACACCTTC. Its translation: CASSLQTGNYGYTF. The variable domain in full, with the rest retrieved from reference TRBV7-3 and TRBJ1-2, is GAGVSQTPSNKVTEKGKYVELRCDPISGHTALYWYRQSLGQGPEFLIYFQGTGAADDSGLPNDRFFAVRPEGSVSTLKIQRTERGDSAVYLCASSLQTGNYGYTFGSGTRLTVV.

This clone was found once. This chain uses TRBV5-1 with TRBJ2-1; 15 bases are shared with TRBD2. The CDR3 loop spans 18 amino acids. The germline gives CDR1 SGHRS, CDR2 YFSETQ. The junction had 5 bases not matched to a gene; V was cut back by 4 bases and J by 0 bases. The CDR3 nucleotides read TGCGCCAGCAGCCCTGGACTAGCGGGAGGGCCCTCCTACAATGAGCAGTTCTTC. Its translation: CASSPGLAGGPSYNEQFF.

The V gene is TRBV19, the J gene TRBJ2-1; 9 bases agree with TRBD2. CDR3 length: 16 residues. V trimming: 7 bases; J trimming: 6 bases; junction bases outside the gene matches: 13. CDR1 LNHDA and CDR2 SQIVND come from the germline V gene (reference sequence). CDR3 protein: CASTPRSSGKVNEQFF. CDR3 DNA sequence: TGTGCCAGTACCCCCAGGTCTAGCGGGAAGGTCAATGAGCAGTTCTTC.

The chain employs TRBV7-9 and TRBJ1-1; no firm D call. CDR1 is SEHNR and CDR2 is FQNEAQ in the germline V gene (reference sequence). The CDR3 sequence is 13 residues long. The ends were cut back, 5 bases at V and 1 base at J, with 8 bases in the middle. As DNA, the CDR3 is TGTGCCAGCAGCCCCCCGAGGAACACTGAAGCTTTCTTT. As protein: CASSPPRNTEAFF.

This chain uses TRBV5-6 with TRBJ1-1, with D hard to call. V gave up 4 bases and J gave up 0 bases, with 10 bases separating them. This CDR3 contains 14 residues. Looked up from germline, CDR1 is SGHDT and CDR2 is YYEEEE. The CDR3 DNA reads TGTGCCAGCAGCGTTGAACAAGTGAACACTGAAGCTTTCTTT. Protein: CASSVEQVNTEAFF.

The chain carries TRBV6-1 and TRBJ2-7, with 7 bases aligning to TRBD1. The germline V gene has CDR1 MNHNS and CDR2 SASEGT. CDR3 length: 16 amino acids. V shed 0 bases, J shed 4 bases, and the junction held 9 bases outside the gene matches. CDR3 nucleotides: TGTGCCAGCAGTGAAGCATGGGGACAGCGGATTTACGAGCAGTACTTC. Translation: CASSEAWGQRIYEQYF.

The V call is TRBV6-1, the J call TRBJ1-3; no firm D call. CDR1 and CDR2 from the germline V gene are MNHNS and SASEGT. CDR3 size: 14 residues. V was shortened by 3 bases and J by 0 bases, with 6 bases between the two germline ends. The CDR3 DNA reads as TGTGCCAGCAGTGAGGCGAGCTCTGGAAACACCATATATTTT. Translating it yields CASSEASSGNTIYF.

The V call is TRBV5-4, the J call TRBJ2-3, with TRBD2 matching over 9 bases. V dropped 4 bases and J dropped 6; count of bases not matched to a gene: 6. The CDR3 totals 14 residues. Germline assignment: CDR1 SGHNT and CDR2 YYREEE (reference sequence). CDR3 sequence: CASSGGLAKDTQYF. CDR3 in DNA: TGTGCCAGCAGCGGGGGACTAGCAAAGGATACGCAGTATTTT. The whole variable domain, remainder taken from reference TRBV5-4 and TRBJ2-3, is ETGVTQSPTHLIKTRGQQVTLRCSSQSGHNTVSWYQQALGQGPQFIFQYYREEENGRGNFPPRFSGLQFPNYSSELNVNALELDDSALYLCASSGGLAKDTQYFGPGTRLTVL.

The rearrangement joins TRBV27 to TRBJ2-3; a possible D gene is TRBD1 (5 bases). The V end lost 3 bases, the J end lost 1 base, and 11 bases lay between the germline ends. Germline loops: CDR1 MNHEY, CDR2 SMNVEV (reference sequence). The CDR3 length is 15 residues. This CDR3 reads CASSFRVLGTDTQYF. CDR3 nucleotides: TGTGCCAGCAGTTTCAGGGTGTTGGGCACAGATACGCAGTATTTT.

This sequence joins TRBV6-1 and TRBJ1-5; D unclear. V lost 3 bases, J lost 6 bases, and 6 bases lay in between. CDR1 and CDR2 from the germline V gene are MNHNS and SASEGT. The CDR3 is 12 amino acids. In nucleotides, the CDR3 is TGTGCCAGCAGTGAGGGGATTCAGCCCCAGCATTTT. This codes for CASSEGIQPQHF.

This chain links TRBV7-8 with TRBJ1-2; tentative D call: TRBD1 (5 bases). V lost 5 bases, J lost 4 bases, and 20 bases lay in between. The CDR3 is made up of 16 amino acids. The germline CDR1 and CDR2 sequences are SGHVS and FQNEAQ. CDR3 sequence (DNA): TGTGCCAGCAGCACACCTCGGGGGGGACGGGGCTATGGCTACACCTTC. Protein: CASSTPRGGRGYGYTF. Drawing the rest from reference TRBV7-8 and TRBJ1-2, the complete variable domain is GAGVSQSPRYKVAKRGQDVALRCDPISGHVSLFWYQQALGQGPEFLTYFQNEAQLDKSGLPSDRFFAERPEGSVSTLKIQRTQQEDSAVYLCASSTPRGGRGYGYTFGSGTRLTVV.

V and J are TRBV18 and TRBJ1-5; D is unresolved. V was shortened by 3 bases and J by 2 bases, with 8 bases between the two germline ends. The CDR3 has 14 amino acids. CDR1 is KGHSH, CDR2 LQKENI, per germline. Here the CDR3 DNA reads TGTGCCAGCTCACCCACGGAGGGCAATCAGCCCCAGCATTTT. Translation: CASSPTEGNQPQHF.

The chain is built from TRBV7-2 and TRBJ2-2; 9 bases are a match to TRBD2. The CDR3 length is 15 residues. Germline V gene data show CDR1 as SGHTA and CDR2 as FQGNSA. The V gene end was trimmed by 4 bases and the J gene end by 6 bases; junction bases not matched to a gene: 6. CDR3 residues: CASSSWVAGAGELFF. DNA of the CDR3: TGTGCCAGCAGCTCCTGGGTAGCGGGAGCCGGGGAGCTGTTTTTT.

The rearrangement joins TRBV11-2 to TRBJ2-7; 12 nucleotides line up with TRBD2. V trimming: 1 base; J trimming: 2 bases; junction bases outside the gene matches: 3. The CDR3 length is 16 residues. Germline CDR1 is SGHAT and CDR2 is FQNNGV. The CDR3 sequence is CASSLASGGGTYEQYF. DNA of the CDR3: TGTGCCAGCAGCTTAGCTAGCGGGGGGGGGACCTACGAGCAGTACTTC.

This clone is a singleton in its sample. V and J are TRBV19 and TRBJ1-2, with D perhaps TRBD1 (5 bases). CDR1 and CDR2 from the germline V gene are LNHDA and SQIVND (reference sequence). CDR3 size: 15 residues. V lost 7 bases and J 0 bases, leaving 15 bases between the germline ends. In DNA, the CDR3 is TGTGCCAGTAACACCAACGGGGCGTCTAACTATGGCTACACCTTC. Its translation: CASNTNGASNYGYTF.

As DNA, the CDR3 is TGTGCCAGCACCCCCCCTCGGGGAGGCCGCCGAGAGACCCAGTACTTC. Protein sequence: CASTPPRGGRRETQYF. The rearrangement uses TRBV7-2 and TRBJ2-5, with a weak D call TRBD2 (6 bases). Germline V gives CDR1 SGHTA, CDR2 FQGNSA. The CDR3 runs to 16 residues. V shed 7 bases and J shed 4 bases, with 22 bases lying between them.

The CDR3 sequence is CASSPRGLAGTMRAYNEQFF. CDR3 coding DNA: TGCGCCAGCAGCCCCCGAGGACTAGCGGGCACCATGAGGGCCTACAATGAGCAGTTCTTC. This chain connects TRBV4-3 to TRBJ2-1; 11 bases are shared with TRBD2. The germline gives CDR1 LGHNA, CDR2 YSLEER. Trimming took 4 bases from V and 2 from J; bases not matched to a gene: 16. This CDR3 is built from 20 residues.

V and J are TRBV28 and TRBJ1-1; unclear D gene. CDR1 and CDR2 (germline): MDHEN, SYDVKM. V lost 6 bases and J lost 4, with 9 bases in between. The CDR3 is 12 residues long. CDR3 in amino acids: CASRTGRTEAFF. DNA for the CDR3: TGTGCCAGCAGGACGGGCCGCACTGAAGCTTTCTTT.

V usage is TRBV6-1 and J usage is TRBJ1-1, with 8 bases matching TRBD1. Germline lookup yields CDR1 MNHNS and CDR2 SASEGT. The CDR3 is 15 amino acids. J gave up 3 bases and V 4 bases, and 7 bases lay outside the gene matches. The CDR3 nucleotides read TGTGCCAGCAGTGGCCCGGGACAGGCTGACACTGAAGCTTTCTTT. Protein sequence: CASSGPGQADTEAFF.

CDR3 residues: CASSLPPGSKDYEQYF. CDR3 nucleotides: TGTGCCAGCAGCTTGCCTCCAGGGAGCAAGGACTACGAGCAGTACTTC. V gene TRBV5-4 combines with J gene TRBJ2-7; D tentatively reads TRBD1 or TRBD2 (5 bases each). The CDR3 runs 16 residues. Germline V gene lookup returns CDR1 SGHNT and CDR2 YYREEE (reference sequence). Trimming shortened V by 1 base and J by 3 bases, and 17 bases separated the two germline ends.

V gene TRBV9 combines with J gene TRBJ2-7, with D possibly being TRBD2 (5 bases). CDR1 is SGDLS and CDR2 is YYNGEE in the germline V gene. The CDR3 has 14 residues. Trimming pared 4 bases from V and 2 bases from J, leaving 13 bases between. CDR3 bases: TGTGCCAGCAGCCAAAGGACGGAGGCCTACGAGCAGTACTTC. Protein sequence: CASSQRTEAYEQYF.

This chain joins TRBV7-2 and TRBJ2-3; 13 positions agree with TRBD2. CDR3 length equals 17 residues. Germline V gene sequence: CDR1 SGHTA, CDR2 FQGNSA. Trimming removed 5 bases from V and 3 bases from J; junction bases left unmatched: 8. The CDR3 reads CASSPRTSGGPTDTQYF. The DNA of the CDR3 is TGTGCCAGCAGCCCACGGACTAGCGGGGGTCCGACAGATACGCAGTATTTT.

This clone came up once. V is TRBV27 and J is TRBJ1-2, with 7 bases fitting TRBD1. Trimming took 5 bases from V and 3 from J; bases not matched to a gene: 9. The CDR3 has 15 amino acids. Germline V CDR1 and CDR2: MNHEY, SMNVEV (reference sequence). DNA of the CDR3: TGTGCCAGCAGTGCTACAGGGGTTCGAGACTATGGCTACACCTTC. It yields the protein CASSATGVRDYGYTF.

This clone was observed a few times. The chain uses TRBV7-9 and TRBJ2-7; weak D call: TRBD2 (6 bases). The CDR3 spans 14 residues. V lost 6 bases to trimming and J lost 4 bases, with 16 bases between them. The germline gives CDR1 SEHNR, CDR2 FQNEAQ (reference sequence). The CDR3 loop is CASRQPGAGYEQYF. In DNA, the CDR3 is TGTGCCAGCAGACAACCGGGAGCTGGTTACGAGCAGTACTTC.

The table lists this clone with a count of one. The chain uses TRBV28 and TRBJ2-1, with D hard to call. CDR3 length: 12 amino acids. Between the trimmed V and J ends, which lost 5 bases and 5 bases, there was a span of 7 bases. Looked up from germline, CDR1 is MDHEN and CDR2 is SYDVKM. The CDR3 reads CASSLGHNEQFF. In nucleotides, the CDR3 is TGTGCCAGCAGTCTTGGGCACAATGAGCAGTTCTTC. The whole variable domain, remainder taken from reference TRBV28 and TRBJ2-1, is DVKVTQSSRYLVKRTGEKVFLECVQDMDHENMFWYRQDPGLGLRLIYFSYDVKMKEKGDIPEGYSVSREKKERFSLILESASTNQTSMYLCASSLGHNEQFFGPGTRLTVL.